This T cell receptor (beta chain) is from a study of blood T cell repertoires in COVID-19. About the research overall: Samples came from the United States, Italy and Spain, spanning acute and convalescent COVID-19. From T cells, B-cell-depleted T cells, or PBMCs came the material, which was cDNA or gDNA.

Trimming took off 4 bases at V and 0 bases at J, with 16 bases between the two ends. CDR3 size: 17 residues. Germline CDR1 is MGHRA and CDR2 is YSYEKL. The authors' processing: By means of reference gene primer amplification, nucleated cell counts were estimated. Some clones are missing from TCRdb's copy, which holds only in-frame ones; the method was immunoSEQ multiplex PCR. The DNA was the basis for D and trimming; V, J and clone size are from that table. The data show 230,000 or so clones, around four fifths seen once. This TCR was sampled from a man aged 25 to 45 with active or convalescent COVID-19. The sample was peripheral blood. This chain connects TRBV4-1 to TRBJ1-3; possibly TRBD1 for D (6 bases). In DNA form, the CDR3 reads TGCGCCAGCAGCCCGATAATGGGGGCCAACTCTGGAAACACCATATATTTT. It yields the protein CASSPIMGANSGNTIYF.